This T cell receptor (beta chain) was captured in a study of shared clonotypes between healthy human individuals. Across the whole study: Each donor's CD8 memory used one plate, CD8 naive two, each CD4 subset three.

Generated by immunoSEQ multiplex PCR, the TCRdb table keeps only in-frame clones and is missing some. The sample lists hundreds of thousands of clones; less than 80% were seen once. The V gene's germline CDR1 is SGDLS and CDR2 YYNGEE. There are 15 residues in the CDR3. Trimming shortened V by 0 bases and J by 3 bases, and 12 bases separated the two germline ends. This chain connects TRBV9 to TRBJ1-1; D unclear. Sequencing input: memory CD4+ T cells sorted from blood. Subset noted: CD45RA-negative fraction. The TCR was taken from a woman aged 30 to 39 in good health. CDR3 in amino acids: CASSVAAVVDTEAFF. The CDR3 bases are TGTGCCAGCAGCGTAGCGGCAGTAGTCGACACTGAAGCTTTCTTT.